This T cell receptor (beta chain) was identified during a study of low-dose radiotherapy and immunotherapy resistance in tumors. This clonotype has a count of ten or more. TRAV- and TRBV-specific primers were used for first-strand cDNA, which covered alpha and beta chains. PCR amplification of the TCRs was performed with Phusion for 20 to 25 PCR cycles, and it relied on a constant-region primer together with a V-primer adapter. By in vitro transcription, the isolated mRNA was amplified. TCRdb redid the calling of the reads with MiXCR, one entry per CDR3 protein. The table records about 35,000 distinct CDR3 sequences, less than 25% of them present only once. Time point here: after trial treatment. Treatment noted: LDRT plus nivolumab, ipilimumab, low-dose cyclophosphamide and aspirin (RACIN trial). Eligible patients bore advanced solid tumors devoid of tumor-infiltrating lymphocytes. Germline values: CDR1 MDHEN, CDR2 SYDVKM. The ends lost 1 base at V and 0 bases at J; junction bases unmatched: 4. The CDR3 runs to 16 residues.

The J gene is TRBJ1-2, the V gene TRBV28, with 8 bases fitting TRBD1. The source was PBMCs, collected after low-dose radiotherapy plus immunotherapy. This TCR derives from a female donor with ovarian cancer. CDR3 residues: CASSLSGTGSNYGYTF. The CDR3 bases are TGTGCCAGCAGTTTATCCGGGACAGGCTCTAACTATGGCTACACCTTC.